This T cell receptor beta chain was identified during a study of CD8+ T cells in alopecia areata. RNA extraction and reverse transcription yielded cDNA as sequencing template. TCRdb's copy holds only in-frame clones and misses some; the assay was immunoSEQ multiplex PCR. The sample lists about 210,000 clones, roughly two fifths occurring once. Treatment defined: oral pan-JAK inhibitor, 5-10 mg twice daily. The trim removed 0 bases at V and 3 bases at J, leaving 4 bases unmatched. Germline-derived CDR1 and CDR2 are SGDLS and YYNGEE. This CDR3 is 15 amino acids long. The V gene is TRBV9, the J gene TRBJ2-7, with 9 bases fitting TRBD2. Sequences were derived from CD4+ T cells sorted from blood, sampled at roughly week 30, from a patient treated with tofacitinib. This sequence was found in a human donor with alopecia areata. DNA of the CDR3: TGTGCCAGCAGCGTAGGGGTGACTAGCGGCTACGAGCAGTACTTC. It specifies CASSVGVTSGYEQYF.